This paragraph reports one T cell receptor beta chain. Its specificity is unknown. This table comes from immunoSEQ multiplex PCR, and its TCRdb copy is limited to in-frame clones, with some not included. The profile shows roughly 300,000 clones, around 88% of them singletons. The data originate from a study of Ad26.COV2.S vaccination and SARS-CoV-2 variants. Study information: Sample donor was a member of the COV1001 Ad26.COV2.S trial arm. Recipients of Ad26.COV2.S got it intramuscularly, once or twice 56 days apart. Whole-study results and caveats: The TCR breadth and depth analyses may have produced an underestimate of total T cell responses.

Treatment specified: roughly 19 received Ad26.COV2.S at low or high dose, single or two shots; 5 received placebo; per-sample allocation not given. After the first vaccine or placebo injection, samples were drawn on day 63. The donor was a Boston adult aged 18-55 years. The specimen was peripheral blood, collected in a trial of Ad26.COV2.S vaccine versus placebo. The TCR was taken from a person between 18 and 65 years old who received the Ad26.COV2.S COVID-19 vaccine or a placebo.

DNA for the CDR3: TGTGCCAGCAGTTTCTTAGTTTACGAGCAGTACTTC. Its translation is CASSFLVYEQYF. The chain is built from TRBV28 and TRBJ2-7; no clear D. CDR1 and CDR2 from the germline V gene are MDHEN and SYDVKM. This CDR3 is built from 12 residues. Trimming removed 3 bases at V and 4 bases at J, with 7 bases between.